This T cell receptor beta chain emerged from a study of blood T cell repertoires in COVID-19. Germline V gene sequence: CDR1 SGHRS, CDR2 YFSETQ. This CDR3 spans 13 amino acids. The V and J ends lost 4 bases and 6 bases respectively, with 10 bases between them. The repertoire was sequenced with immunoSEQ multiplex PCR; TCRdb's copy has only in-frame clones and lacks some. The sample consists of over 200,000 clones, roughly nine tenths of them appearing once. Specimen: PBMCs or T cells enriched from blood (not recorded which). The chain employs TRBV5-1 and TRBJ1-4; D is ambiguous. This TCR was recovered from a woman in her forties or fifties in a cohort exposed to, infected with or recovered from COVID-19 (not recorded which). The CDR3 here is CASSPPGDEKLFF. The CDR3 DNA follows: TGCGCCAGCAGCCCGCCCGGGGATGAAAAACTGTTTTTT.